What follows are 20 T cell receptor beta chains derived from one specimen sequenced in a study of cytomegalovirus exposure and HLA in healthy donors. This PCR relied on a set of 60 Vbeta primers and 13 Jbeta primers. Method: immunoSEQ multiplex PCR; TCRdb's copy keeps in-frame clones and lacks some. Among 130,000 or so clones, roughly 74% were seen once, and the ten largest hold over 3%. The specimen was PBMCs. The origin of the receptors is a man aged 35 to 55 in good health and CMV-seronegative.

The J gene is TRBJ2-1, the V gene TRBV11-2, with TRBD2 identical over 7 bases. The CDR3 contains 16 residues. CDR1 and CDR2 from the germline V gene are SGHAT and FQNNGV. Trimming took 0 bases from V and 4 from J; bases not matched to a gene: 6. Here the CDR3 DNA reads TGTGCCAGCAGCTTAGATGTATCGGGGGGTTACAATGAGCAGTTCTTC. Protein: CASSLDVSGGYNEQFF.

The CDR3 loop is CASSQGTASGDPYEQYF. In nucleotides, the CDR3 is TGTGCCAGCAGCCAAGGTACCGCTAGCGGGGACCCCTACGAGCAGTACTTC. The rearrangement joins TRBV4-2 to TRBJ2-7, with TRBD2 matching 9 bases. The junction had 9 bases not matched to a gene; V was cut back by 1 base and J by 2 bases. CDR3 length: 17 amino acids. CDR1 is LGHNA, CDR2 YNFKEQ, per germline.

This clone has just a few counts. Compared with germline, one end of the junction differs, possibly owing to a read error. The CDR3 spells CTSSLTGGLTDTQYF. CDR3 sequence (DNA): TGCACCAGCAGCCTGACGGGGGGGCTCACAGATACGCAGTATTTT. The V and J genes are TRBV5-1 and TRBJ2-3; 8 bases map to TRBD2. The CDR3 extends over 15 amino acids. Germline CDR1 SGHRS, CDR2 YFSETQ. Supplemented by reference TRBV5-1 and TRBJ2-3, the full variable domain reads KAGVTQTPRYLIKTRGQQVTLSCSPISGHRSVSWYQQTPGQGLQFLFEYFSETQRNKGNFPGRFSGRQFSNSRSEMNVSTLELGDSALYLCTSSLTGGLTDTQYFGPGTRLTVL.

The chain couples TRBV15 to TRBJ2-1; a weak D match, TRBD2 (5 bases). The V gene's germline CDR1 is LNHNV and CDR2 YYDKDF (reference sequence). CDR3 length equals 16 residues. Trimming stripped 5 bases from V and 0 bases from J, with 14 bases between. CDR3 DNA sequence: TGTGCCACCAGCCCCCGGACTGCGATCTCCTACAATGAGCAGTTCTTC. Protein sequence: CATSPRTAISYNEQFF.

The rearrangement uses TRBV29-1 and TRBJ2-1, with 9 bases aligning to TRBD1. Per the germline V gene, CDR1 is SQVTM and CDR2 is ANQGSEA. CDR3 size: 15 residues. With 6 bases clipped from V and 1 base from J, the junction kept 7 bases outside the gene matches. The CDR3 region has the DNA TGCAGCGTAGACGGACAGGGGAGTTCCTACAATGAGCAGTTCTTC. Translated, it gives CSVDGQGSSYNEQFF.

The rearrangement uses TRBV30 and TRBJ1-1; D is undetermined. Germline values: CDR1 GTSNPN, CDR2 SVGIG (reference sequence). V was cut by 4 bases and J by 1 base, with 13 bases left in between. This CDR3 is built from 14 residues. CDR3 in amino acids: CAWMSRSPNTEAFF. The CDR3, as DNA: TGTGCCTGGATGAGCCGAAGCCCGAACACTGAAGCTTTCTTT.

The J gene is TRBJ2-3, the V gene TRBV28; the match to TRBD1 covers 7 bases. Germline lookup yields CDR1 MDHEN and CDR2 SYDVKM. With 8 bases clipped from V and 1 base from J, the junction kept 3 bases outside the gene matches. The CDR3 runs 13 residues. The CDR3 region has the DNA TGTGCCAGCGAGACAGGGCGCACAGATACGCAGTATTTT. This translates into CASETGRTDTQYF.

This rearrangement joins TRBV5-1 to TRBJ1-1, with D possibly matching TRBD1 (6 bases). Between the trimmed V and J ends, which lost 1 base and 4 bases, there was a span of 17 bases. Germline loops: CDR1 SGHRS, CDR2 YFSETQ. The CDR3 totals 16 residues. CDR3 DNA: TGCGCCAGCAGCTTGAGTAGGGGGGGCTTGGGCACTGAAGCTTTCTTT. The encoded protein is CASSLSRGGLGTEAFF. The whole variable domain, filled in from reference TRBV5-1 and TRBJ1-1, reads KAGVTQTPRYLIKTRGQQVTLSCSPISGHRSVSWYQQTPGQGLQFLFEYFSETQRNKGNFPGRFSGRQFSNSRSEMNVSTLELGDSALYLCASSLSRGGLGTEAFFGQGTRLTVV.

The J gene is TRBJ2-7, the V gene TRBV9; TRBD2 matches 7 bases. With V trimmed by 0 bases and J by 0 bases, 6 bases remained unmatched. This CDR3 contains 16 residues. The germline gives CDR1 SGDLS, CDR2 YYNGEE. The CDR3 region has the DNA TGTGCCAGCAGCGTAGCAAGCGGGACCAGCTCCTACGAGCAGTACTTC. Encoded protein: CASSVASGTSSYEQYF. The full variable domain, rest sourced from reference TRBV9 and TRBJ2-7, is DSGVTQTPKHLITATGQRVTLRCSPRSGDLSVYWYQQSLDQGLQFLIQYYNGEERAKGNILERFSAQQFPDLHSELNLSSLELGDSALYFCASSVASGTSSYEQYFGPGTRLTVT.

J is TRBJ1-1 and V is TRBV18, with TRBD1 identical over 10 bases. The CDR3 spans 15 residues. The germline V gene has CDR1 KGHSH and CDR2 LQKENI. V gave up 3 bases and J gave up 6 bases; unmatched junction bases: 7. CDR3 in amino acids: CASSPRTGGSAEAFF. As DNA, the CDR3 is TGTGCCAGCTCACCCAGGACAGGGGGGAGCGCTGAAGCTTTCTTT.

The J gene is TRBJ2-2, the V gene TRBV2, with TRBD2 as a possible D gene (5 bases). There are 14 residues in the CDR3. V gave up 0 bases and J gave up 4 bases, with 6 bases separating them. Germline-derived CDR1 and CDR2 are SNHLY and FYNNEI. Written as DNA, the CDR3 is TGTGCCAGCAGTGAAGCGCGGGCCACCGGGGAGCTGTTTTTT. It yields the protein CASSEARATGELFF.

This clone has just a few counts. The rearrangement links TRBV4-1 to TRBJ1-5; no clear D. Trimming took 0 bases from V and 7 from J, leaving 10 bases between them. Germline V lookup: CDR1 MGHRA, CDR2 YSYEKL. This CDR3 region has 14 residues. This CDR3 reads CASSQDRGRQPQHF. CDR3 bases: TGCGCCAGCAGCCAAGATCGGGGAAGGCAGCCCCAGCATTTT.

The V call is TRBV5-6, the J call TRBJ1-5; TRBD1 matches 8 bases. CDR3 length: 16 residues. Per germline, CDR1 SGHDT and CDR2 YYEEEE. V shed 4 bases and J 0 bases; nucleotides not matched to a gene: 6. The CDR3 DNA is TGTGCCAGCAGCAAGACAGGGGATTATAGCAATCAGCCCCAGCATTTT. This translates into CASSKTGDYSNQPQHF.

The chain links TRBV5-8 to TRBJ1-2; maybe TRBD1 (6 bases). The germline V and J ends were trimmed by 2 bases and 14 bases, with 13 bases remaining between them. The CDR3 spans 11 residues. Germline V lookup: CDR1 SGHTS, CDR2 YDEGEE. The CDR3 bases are TGTGCCAGCAGCTTTGACAGGCCCGGAACCTTC. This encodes CASSFDRPGTF. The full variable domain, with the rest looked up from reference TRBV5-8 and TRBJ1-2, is EAGVTQSPTHLIKTRGQQATLRCSPISGHTSVYWYQQALGLGLQFLLWYDEGEERNRGNFPPRFSGRQFPNYSSELNVNALELEDSALYLCASSFDRPGTFGSGTRLTVV.

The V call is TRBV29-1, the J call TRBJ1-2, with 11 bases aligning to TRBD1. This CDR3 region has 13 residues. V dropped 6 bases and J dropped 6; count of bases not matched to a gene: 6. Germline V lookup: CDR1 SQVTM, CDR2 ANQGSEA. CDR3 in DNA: TGCAGCGTGGTAGGACAGGGGGCCAATGGCTACACCTTC. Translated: CSVVGQGANGYTF. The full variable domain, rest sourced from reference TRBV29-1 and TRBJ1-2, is SAVISQKPSRDICQRGTSLTIQCQVDSQVTMMFWYRQQPGQSLTLIATANQGSEATYESGFVIDKFPISRPNLTFSTLTVSNMSPEDSSIYLCSVVGQGANGYTFGSGTRLTVV.

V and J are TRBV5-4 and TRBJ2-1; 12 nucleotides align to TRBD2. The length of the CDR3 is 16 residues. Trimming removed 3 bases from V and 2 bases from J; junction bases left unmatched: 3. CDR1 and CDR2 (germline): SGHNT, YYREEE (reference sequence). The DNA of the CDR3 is TGTGCCAGCAGCTCACGGACTAGCGGGGCCTACAATGAGCAGTTCTTC. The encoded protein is CASSSRTSGAYNEQFF.

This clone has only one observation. DNA of the CDR3: TGTGCCTGGGCTACAGGGGGCAATCAGCCCCAGCATTTT. This sequence encodes CAWATGGNQPQHF. This chain links TRBV30 with TRBJ1-5; 7 bases fit TRBD1. J gave up 2 bases and V 5 bases, and 3 bases lay outside the gene matches. The CDR3 covers 13 residues. Germline lookup yields CDR1 GTSNPN and CDR2 SVGIG (reference sequence).

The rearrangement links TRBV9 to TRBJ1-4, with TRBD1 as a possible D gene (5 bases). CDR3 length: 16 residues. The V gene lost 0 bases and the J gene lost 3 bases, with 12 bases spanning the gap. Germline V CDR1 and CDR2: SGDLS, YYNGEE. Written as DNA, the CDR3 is TGTGCCAGCAGCGTAGGGTGGCGGGGGTCTAATGAAAAACTGTTTTTT. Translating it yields CASSVGWRGSNEKLFF.

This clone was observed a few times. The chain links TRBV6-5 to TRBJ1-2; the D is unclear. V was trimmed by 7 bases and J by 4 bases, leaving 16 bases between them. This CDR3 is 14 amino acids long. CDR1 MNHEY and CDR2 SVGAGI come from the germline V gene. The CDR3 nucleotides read TGTGCCAGCACCTTACTTGGTGGCGGCTATGGCTACACCTTC. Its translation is CASTLLGGGYGYTF.

For the CDR3, the DNA is TGTGCCAGCACGAGCAGCGCTAACTATGGCTACACCTTC. It specifies CASTSSANYGYTF. V is TRBV28 and J is TRBJ1-2, with no clear D. This CDR3 has 13 residues. In germline, CDR1 is MDHEN, CDR2 SYDVKM. The V gene lost 7 bases and the J gene lost 0 bases, with 9 bases spanning the gap.